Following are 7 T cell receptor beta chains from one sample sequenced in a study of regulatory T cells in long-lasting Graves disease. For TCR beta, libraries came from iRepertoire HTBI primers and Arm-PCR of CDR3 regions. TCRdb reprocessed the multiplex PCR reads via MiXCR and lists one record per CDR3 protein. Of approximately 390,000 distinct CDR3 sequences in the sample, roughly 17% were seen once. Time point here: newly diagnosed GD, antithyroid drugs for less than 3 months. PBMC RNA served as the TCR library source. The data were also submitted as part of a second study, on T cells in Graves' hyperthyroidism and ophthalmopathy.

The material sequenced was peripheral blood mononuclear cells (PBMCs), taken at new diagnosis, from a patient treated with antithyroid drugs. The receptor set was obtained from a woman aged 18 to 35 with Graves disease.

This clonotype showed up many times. The CDR3 reads CASSQGQLGNQPQHF. The CDR3 nucleotides are TGTGCCAGCTCACAAGGACAGTTGGGCAATCAGCCCCAGCATTTT. The chain employs TRBV18 and TRBJ1-5, with D perhaps TRBD1 (6 bases). V lost 4 bases, J lost 2 bases, and 12 bases lay in between. This CDR3 comprises 15 residues. Germline-derived CDR1 and CDR2 are KGHSH and LQKENI.

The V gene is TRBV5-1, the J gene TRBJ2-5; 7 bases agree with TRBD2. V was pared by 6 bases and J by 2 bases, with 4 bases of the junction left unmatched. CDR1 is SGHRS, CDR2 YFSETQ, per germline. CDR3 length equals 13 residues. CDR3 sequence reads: CASTAGVQETQYF. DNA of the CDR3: TGCGCCAGCACGGCGGGGGTGCAAGAGACCCAGTACTTC.

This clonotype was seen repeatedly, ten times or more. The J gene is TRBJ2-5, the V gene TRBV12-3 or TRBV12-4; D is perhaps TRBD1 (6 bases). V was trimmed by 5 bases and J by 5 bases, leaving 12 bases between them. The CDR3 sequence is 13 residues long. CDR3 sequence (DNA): TGTGCCAGCAGTCTCACAGGGATTGAGACCCAGTACTTC. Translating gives CASSLTGIETQYF.

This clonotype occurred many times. The CDR3 here is CASSEGRGQYNEQFF. Here the CDR3 DNA reads TGTGCCAGCAGTGAAGGCCGGGGGCAGTACAATGAGCAGTTCTTC. The chain joins TRBV6-1 to TRBJ2-1; D could derive from TRBD1 or TRBD2 (6 bases each). The V and J ends lost 1 base and 4 bases respectively, with 11 bases between them. The CDR3 length is 15 residues. Germline V gene sequence: CDR1 MNHNS, CDR2 SASEGT.

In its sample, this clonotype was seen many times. CDR3 amino acids: CASSLSGGSYNEQFF. The CDR3 nucleotides read TGTGCCAGCAGCTTATCCGGGGGGAGCTACAATGAGCAGTTCTTC. The rearrangement joins TRBV7-3 to TRBJ2-1, with 7 bases identical to TRBD2. CDR3 length: 15 amino acids. Germline CDR1 SGHTA, CDR2 FQGTGA. The V gene end was trimmed by 2 bases and the J gene end by 3 bases; junction bases not matched to a gene: 4.

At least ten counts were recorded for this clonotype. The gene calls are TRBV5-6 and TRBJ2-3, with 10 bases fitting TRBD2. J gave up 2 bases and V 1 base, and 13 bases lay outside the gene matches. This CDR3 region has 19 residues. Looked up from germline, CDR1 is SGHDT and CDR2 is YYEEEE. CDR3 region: CASSLWSGGAVISTDTQYF. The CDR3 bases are TGTGCCAGCAGCTTGTGGAGCGGGGGGGCCGTCATTTCCACAGATACGCAGTATTTT. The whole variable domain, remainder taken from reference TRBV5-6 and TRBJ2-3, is DAGVTQSPTHLIKTRGQQVTLRCSPKSGHDTVSWYQQALGQGPQFIFQYYEEEERQRGNFPDRFSGHQFPNYSSELNVNALLLGDSALYLCASSLWSGGAVISTDTQYFGPGTRLTVL.

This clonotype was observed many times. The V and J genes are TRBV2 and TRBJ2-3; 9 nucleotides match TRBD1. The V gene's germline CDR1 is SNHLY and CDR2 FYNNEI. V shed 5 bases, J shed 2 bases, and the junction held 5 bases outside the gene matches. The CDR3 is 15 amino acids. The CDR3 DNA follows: TGTGCCAGCAGTCGGACAGGGGACCCCACAGATACGCAGTATTTT. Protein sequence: CASSRTGDPTDTQYF.